This T cell receptor beta chain came from a study of T cells in localized non-small cell lung cancer. TCRdb's copy holds only in-frame clones and misses some; the assay was immunoSEQ multiplex PCR. The table includes 15,000 to 20,000 clones, approximately 80% detected once. Trimming shortened V by 0 bases and J by 6 bases, and 16 bases separated the two germline ends. CDR3 length: 16 amino acids. Germline CDR1 and CDR2: SGHRS and YFSETQ. A note on this clone: The target antigen is unknown.

Study conclusions and caveats: Sequencing was limited to one tumor region, leaving the possibility of heterogeneity open. Those with higher blood T cell density had longer overall survival. Uninvolved adjacent lung, not tumor, had the highest T cell clonality. Paired adjacent lung recovered a median about 60 of the top 100 tumor clones.

The TCR sequence derives from a male donor at least 60 years old with stage I lung adenocarcinoma. The material sequenced was peripheral blood, taken before any cancer treatment. The genes are TRBV5-1 and TRBJ1-3, with unresolved D. CDR3 DNA: TGCGCCAGCAGCTTGGCGTCAACCCCCGGCACAAACACCATATATTTT. This gives the protein CASSLASTPGTNTIYF.